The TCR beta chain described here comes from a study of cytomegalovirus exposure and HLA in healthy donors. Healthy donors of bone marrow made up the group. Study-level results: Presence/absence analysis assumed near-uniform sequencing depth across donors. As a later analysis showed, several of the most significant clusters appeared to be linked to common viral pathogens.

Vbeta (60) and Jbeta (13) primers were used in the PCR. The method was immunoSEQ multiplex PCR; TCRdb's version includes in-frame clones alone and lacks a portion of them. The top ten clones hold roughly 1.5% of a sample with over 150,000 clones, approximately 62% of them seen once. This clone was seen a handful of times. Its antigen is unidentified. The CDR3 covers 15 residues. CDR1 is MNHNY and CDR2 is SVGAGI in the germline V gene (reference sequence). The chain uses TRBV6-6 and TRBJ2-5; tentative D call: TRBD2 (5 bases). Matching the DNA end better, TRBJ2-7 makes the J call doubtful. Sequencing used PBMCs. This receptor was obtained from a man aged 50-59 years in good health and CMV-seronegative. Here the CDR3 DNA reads TGTGCCGTACGGGCCGAGACTATGAGTACCTACGAGCAGTACTTC. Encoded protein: CAVRAETMSTYEQYF.